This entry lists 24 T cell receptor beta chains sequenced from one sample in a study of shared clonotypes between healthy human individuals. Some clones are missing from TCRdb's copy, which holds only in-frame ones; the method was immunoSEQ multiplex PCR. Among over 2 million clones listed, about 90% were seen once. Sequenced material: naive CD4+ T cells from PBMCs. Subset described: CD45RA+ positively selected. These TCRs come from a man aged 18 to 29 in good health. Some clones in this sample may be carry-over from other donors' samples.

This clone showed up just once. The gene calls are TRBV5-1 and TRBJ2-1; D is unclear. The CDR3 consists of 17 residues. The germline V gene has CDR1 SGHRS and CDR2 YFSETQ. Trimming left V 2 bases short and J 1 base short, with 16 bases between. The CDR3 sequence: CASSFRSTRTSYNEQFF. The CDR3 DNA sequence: TGCGCCAGCAGCTTTCGGTCTACCCGAACTTCCTACAATGAGCAGTTCTTC.

CDR3 DNA sequence: TGTGCCAGCAGTGGGAACAGAGCCGGGGAGCTGTTTTTT. Its protein product is CASSGNRAGELFF. V is TRBV2 and J is TRBJ2-2, with no clear D. CDR3 size: 13 residues. Trimming removed 4 bases from V and 6 bases from J, with 9 bases in between. CDR1 and CDR2 (germline): SNHLY, FYNNEI.

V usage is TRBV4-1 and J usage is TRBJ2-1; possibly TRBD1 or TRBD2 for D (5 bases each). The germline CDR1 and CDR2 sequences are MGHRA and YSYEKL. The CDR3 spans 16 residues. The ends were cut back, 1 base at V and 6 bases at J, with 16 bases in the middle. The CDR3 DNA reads TGCGCCAGCAGCCAAGGGGGGAGAACTTCGGGCAATGAGCAGTTCTTC. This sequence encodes CASSQGGRTSGNEQFF.

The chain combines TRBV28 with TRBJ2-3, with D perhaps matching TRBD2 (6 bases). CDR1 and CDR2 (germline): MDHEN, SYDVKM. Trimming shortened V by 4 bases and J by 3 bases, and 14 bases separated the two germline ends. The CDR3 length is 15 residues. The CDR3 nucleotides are TGTGCCAGCAGTTCCGTAGGACTACTTACAGATACGCAGTATTTT. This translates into CASSSVGLLTDTQYF.

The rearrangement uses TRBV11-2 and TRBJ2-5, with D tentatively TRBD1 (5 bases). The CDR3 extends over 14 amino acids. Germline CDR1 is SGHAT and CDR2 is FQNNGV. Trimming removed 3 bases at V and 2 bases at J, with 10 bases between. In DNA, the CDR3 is TGTGCCAGCAGCTTTCACCGACAGCAAGAGACCCAGTACTTC. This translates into CASSFHRQQETQYF.

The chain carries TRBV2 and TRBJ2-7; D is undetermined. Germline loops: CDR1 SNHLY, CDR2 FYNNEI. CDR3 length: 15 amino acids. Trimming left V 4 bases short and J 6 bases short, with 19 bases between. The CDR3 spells CASSVFLGMASEQYF. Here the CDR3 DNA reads TGTGCCAGCAGTGTGTTTCTAGGTATGGCCTCCGAGCAGTACTTC.

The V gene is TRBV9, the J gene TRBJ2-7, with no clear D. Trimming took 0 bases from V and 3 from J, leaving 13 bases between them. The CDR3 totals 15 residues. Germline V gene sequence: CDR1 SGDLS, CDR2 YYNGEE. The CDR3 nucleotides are TGTGCCAGCAGCGTAGCTACGGGTTACCTCTACGAGCAGTACTTC. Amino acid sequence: CASSVATGYLYEQYF.

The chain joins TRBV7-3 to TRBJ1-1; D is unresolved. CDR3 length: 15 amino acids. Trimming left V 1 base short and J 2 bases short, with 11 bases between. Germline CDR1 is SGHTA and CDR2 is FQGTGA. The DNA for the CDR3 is TGTGCCAGCAGCTTAATTGGGCCAGACAACACTGAAGCTTTCTTT. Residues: CASSLIGPDNTEAFF.

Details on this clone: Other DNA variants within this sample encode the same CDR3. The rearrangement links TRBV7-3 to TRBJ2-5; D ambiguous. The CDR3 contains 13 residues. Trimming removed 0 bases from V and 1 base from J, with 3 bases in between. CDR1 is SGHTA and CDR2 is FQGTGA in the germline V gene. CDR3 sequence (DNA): TGTGCCAGCAGCTTAACTGTCCAAGAGACCCAGTACTTC. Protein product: CASSLTVQETQYF.

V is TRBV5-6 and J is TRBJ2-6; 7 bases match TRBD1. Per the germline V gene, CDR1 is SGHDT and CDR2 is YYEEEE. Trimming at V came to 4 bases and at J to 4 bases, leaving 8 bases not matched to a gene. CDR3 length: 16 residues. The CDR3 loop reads CASSRRQGSGANVLTF. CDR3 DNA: TGTGCCAGCAGCCGACGACAGGGCTCCGGGGCCAACGTCCTGACTTTC.

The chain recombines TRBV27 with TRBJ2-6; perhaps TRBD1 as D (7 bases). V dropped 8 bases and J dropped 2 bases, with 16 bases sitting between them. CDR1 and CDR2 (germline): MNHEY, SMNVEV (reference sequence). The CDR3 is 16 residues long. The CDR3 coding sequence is TGTGCCAGCGGGAGGCGAGACAGGGCTGGGGCCAACGTCCTGACTTTC. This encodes CASGRRDRAGANVLTF.

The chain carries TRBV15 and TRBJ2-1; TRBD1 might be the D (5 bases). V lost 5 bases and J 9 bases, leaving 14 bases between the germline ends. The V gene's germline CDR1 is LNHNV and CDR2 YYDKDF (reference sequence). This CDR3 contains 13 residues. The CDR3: CATSDNRRGEQFF. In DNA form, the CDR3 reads TGTGCCACCAGCGACAACAGGAGAGGTGAGCAGTTCTTC.

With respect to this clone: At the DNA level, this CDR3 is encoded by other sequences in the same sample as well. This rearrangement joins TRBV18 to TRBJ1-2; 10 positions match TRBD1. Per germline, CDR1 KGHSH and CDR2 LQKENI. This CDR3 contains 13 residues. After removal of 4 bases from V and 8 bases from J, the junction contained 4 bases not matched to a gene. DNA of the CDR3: TGTGCCAGCTCACGACAGGGGGCAGACGGCTACACCTTC. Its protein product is CASSRQGADGYTF. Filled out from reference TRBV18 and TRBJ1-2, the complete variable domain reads NAGVMQNPRHLVRRRGQEARLRCSPMKGHSHVYWYRQLPEEGLKFMVYLQKENIIDESGMPKERFSAEFPKEGPSILRIQQVVRGDSAAYFCASSRQGADGYTFGSGTRLTVV.

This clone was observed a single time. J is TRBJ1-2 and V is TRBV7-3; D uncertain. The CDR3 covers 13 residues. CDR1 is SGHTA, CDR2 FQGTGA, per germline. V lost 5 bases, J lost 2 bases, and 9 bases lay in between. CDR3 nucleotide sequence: TGTGCCAGCAGCCCCAGAGAGAACTATGGCTACACCTTC. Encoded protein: CASSPRENYGYTF.

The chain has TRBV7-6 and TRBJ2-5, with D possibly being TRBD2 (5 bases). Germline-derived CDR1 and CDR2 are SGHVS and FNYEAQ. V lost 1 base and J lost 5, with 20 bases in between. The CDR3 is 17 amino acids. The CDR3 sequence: CASSLGGGRRTGETQYF. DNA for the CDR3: TGTGCCAGCAGCTTAGGCGGCGGCAGGAGGACGGGCGAGACCCAGTACTTC.

The CDR3 region has the DNA TGCGCCAGCAGCCCAGGACAGTATCAGGAAGCTTTCTTT. Translation gives CASSPGQYQEAFF. The chain recombines TRBV5-1 with TRBJ1-1; a weak D match, TRBD1 (6 bases). CDR3 length: 13 residues. Trimming left V 4 bases short and J 8 bases short, with 15 bases between. Per the germline V gene, CDR1 is SGHRS and CDR2 is YFSETQ.

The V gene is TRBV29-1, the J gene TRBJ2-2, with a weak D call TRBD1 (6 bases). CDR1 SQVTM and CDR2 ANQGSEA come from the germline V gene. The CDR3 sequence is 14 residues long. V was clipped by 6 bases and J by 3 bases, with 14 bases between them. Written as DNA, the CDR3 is TGCAGCGTCCAGGGACATCCGGACACCGGGGAGCTGTTTTTT. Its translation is CSVQGHPDTGELFF.

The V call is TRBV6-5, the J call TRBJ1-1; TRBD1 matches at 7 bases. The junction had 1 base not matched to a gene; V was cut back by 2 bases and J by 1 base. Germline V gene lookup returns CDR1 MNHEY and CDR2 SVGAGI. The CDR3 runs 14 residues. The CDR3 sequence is CASSYDRENTEAFF. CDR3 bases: TGTGCCAGCAGTTACGACAGGGAGAACACTGAAGCTTTCTTT.

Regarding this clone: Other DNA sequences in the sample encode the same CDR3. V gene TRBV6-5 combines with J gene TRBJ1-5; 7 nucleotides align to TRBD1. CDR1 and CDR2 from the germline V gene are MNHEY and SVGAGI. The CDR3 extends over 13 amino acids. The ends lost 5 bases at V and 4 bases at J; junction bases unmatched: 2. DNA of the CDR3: TGTGCCAGCAGTCTGGACAGGAATCAGCCCCAGCATTTT. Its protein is CASSLDRNQPQHF.

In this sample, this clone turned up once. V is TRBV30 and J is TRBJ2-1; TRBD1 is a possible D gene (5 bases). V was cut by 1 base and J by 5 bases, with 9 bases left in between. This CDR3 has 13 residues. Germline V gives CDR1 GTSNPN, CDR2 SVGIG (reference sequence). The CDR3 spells CAWSEDNHNEQFF. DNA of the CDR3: TGTGCCTGGAGTGAGGACAACCACAATGAGCAGTTCTTC.

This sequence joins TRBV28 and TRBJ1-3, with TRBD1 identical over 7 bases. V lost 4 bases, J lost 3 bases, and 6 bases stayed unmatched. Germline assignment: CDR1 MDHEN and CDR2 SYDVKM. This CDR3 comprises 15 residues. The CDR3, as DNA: TGTGCCAGCAGTTCTCCGGACAGGCGTGGAAACACCATATATTTT. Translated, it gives CASSSPDRRGNTIYF.

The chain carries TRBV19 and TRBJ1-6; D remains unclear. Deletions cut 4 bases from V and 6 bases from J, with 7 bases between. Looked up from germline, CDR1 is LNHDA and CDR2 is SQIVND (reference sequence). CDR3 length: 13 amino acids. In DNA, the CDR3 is TGTGCCAGTAGTACTGAGGTTAATTCACCCCTCCACTTT. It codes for CASSTEVNSPLHF. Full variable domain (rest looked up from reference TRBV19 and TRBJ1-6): DGGITQSPKYLFRKEGQNVTLSCEQNLNHDAMYWYRQDPGQGLRLIYYSQIVNDFQKGDIAEGYSVSREKKESFPLTVTSAQKNPTAFYLCASSTEVNSPLHFGNGTRLTVT.

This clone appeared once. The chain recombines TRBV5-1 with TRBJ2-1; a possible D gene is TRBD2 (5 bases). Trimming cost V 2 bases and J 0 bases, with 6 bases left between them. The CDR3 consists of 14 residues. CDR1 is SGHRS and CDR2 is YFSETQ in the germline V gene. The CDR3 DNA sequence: TGCGCCAGCAGCTTCGCGGGCTCCTACAATGAGCAGTTCTTC. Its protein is CASSFAGSYNEQFF.

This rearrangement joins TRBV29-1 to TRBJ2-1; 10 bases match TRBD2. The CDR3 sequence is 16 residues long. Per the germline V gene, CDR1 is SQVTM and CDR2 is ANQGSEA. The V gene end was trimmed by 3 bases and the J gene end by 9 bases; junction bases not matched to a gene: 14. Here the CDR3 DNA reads TGCAGCGTTGACCCCCGAGCGGGAGGGGCCTCGGGTGAGCAGTTCTTC. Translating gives CSVDPRAGGASGEQFF.